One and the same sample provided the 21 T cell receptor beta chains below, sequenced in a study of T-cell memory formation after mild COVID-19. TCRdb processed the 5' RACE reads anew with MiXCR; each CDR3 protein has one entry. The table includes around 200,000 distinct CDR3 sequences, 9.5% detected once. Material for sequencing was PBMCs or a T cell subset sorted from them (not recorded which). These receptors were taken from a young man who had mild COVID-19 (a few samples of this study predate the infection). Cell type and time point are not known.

This CDR3 is CASSLVRDQETQYF. CDR3 sequence (DNA): TGTGCCAGCAGCTTAGTCAGGGATCAAGAGACCCAGTACTTC. This chain links TRBV11-2 with TRBJ2-5; a weak D match, TRBD1 (5 bases). Trimming took off 1 base at V and 2 bases at J, with 8 bases between the two ends. Germline CDR1 SGHAT, CDR2 FQNNGV. The CDR3 is 14 amino acids.

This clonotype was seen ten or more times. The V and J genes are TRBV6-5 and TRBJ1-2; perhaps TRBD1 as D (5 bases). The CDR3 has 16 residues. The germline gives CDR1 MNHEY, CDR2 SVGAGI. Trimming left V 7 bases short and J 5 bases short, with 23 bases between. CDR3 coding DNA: TGTGCCAGCAATAAGGAGGGGAAAGGGCTCTCTTATGGCTACACCTTC. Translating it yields CASNKEGKGLSYGYTF.

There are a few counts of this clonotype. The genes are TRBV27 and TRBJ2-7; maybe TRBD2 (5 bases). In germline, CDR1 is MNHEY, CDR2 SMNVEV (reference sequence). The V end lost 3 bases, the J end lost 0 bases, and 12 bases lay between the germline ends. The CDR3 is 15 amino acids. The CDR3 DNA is TGTGCCAGCAGTTTGAGGGTCCGGAGCTCCTACGAGCAGTACTTC. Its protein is CASSLRVRSSYEQYF.

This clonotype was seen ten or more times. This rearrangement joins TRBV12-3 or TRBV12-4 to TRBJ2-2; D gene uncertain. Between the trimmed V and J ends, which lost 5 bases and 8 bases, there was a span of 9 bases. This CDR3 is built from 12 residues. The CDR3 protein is CASSLLLGELFF. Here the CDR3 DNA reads TGTGCCAGCAGTCTCCTATTGGGGGAGCTGTTTTTT.

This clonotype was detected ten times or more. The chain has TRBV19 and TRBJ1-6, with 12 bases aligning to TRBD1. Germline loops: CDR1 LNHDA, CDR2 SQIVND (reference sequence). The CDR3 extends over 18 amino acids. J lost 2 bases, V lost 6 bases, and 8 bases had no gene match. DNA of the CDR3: TGTGCCAGTAGCGGGACAGGGGGCGATTGGCCCTATAATTCACCCCTCCACTTT. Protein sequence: CASSGTGGDWPYNSPLHF.

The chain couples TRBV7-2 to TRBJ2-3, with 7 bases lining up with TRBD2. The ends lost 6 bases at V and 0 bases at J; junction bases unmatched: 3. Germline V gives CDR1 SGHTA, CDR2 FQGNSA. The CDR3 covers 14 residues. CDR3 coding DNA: TGTGCCAGCAGGGGACTAACCAGCACAGATACGCAGTATTTT. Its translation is CASRGLTSTDTQYF.

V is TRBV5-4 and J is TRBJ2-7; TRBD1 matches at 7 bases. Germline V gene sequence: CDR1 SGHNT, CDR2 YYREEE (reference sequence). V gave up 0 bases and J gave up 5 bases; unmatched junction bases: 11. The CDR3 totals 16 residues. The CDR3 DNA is TGTGCCAGCAGCTTGGCCCGGGACAGTCAGGTTAACGAGCAGTACTTC. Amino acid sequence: CASSLARDSQVNEQYF.

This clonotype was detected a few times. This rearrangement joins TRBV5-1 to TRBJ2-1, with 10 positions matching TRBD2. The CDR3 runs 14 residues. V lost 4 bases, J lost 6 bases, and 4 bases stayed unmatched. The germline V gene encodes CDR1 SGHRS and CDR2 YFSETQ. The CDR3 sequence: CASSTRLAGNEQFF. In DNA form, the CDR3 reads TGCGCCAGCAGCACCCGACTAGCGGGCAATGAGCAGTTCTTC.

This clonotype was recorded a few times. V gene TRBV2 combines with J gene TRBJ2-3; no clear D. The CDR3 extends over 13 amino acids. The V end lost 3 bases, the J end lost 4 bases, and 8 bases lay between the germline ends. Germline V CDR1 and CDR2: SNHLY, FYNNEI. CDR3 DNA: TGTGCCAGCAGTGAGGTTGTTGCAGATACGCAGTATTTT. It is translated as CASSEVVADTQYF.

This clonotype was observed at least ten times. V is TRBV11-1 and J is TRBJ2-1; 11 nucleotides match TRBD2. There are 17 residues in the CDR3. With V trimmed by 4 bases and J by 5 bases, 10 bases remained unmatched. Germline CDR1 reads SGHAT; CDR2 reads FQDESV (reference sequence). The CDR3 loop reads CASSSYVLAGGHNEQFF. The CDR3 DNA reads TGTGCCAGCAGCTCATACGTGCTAGCGGGGGGACACAATGAGCAGTTCTTC.

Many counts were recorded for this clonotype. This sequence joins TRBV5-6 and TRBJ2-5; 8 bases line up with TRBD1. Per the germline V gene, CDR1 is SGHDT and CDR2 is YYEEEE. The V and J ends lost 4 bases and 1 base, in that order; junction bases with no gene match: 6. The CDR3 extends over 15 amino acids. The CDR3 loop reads CASSLNTGGQETQYF. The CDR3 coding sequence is TGTGCCAGCAGCCTGAATACAGGGGGCCAAGAGACCCAGTACTTC.

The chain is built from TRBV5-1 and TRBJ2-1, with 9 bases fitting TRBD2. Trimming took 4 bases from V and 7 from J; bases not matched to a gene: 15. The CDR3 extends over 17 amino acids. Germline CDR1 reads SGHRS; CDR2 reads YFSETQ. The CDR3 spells CASSALWRGGSKNEQFF. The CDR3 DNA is TGCGCCAGCAGCGCCCTCTGGCGGGGGGGATCGAAAAATGAGCAGTTCTTC.

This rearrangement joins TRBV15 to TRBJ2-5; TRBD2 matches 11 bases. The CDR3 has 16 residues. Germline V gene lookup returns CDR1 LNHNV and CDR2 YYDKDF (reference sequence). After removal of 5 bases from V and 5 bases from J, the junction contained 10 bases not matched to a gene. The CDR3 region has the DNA TGTGCCACCAGCCAAGGACTAGCGGGTCCGAAGGAGACCCAGTACTTC. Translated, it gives CATSQGLAGPKETQYF.

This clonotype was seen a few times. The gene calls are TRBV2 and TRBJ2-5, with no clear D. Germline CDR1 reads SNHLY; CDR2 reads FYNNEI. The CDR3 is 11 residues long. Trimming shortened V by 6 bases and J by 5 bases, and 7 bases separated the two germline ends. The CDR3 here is CASRALETQYF. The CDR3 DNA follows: TGTGCCAGCAGGGCGCTGGAGACCCAGTACTTC.

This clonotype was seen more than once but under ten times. The CDR3 loop is CASSPHKSDQPQHF. The CDR3 DNA reads TGTGCCAGCAGCCCACATAAGTCAGATCAGCCCCAGCATTTT. The rearrangement uses TRBV28 and TRBJ1-5; D call uncertain. Trimming removed 6 bases from V and 5 bases from J, with 14 bases in between. CDR1 MDHEN and CDR2 SYDVKM come from the germline V gene. The CDR3 is 14 residues long. The full variable domain, completed using reference TRBV28 and TRBJ1-5, is DVKVTQSSRYLVKRTGEKVFLECVQDMDHENMFWYRQDPGLGLRLIYFSYDVKMKEKGDIPEGYSVSREKKERFSLILESASTNQTSMYLCASSPHKSDQPQHFGDGTRLSIL.

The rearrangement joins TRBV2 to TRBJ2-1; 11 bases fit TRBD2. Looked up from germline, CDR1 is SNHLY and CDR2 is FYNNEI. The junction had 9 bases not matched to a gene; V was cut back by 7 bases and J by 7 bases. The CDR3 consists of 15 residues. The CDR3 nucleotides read TGTGCCAGCACCAGACCGGGACTAGCGGAGAATGAGCAGTTCTTC. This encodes CASTRPGLAENEQFF. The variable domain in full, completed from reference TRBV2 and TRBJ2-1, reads EPEVTQTPSHQVTQMGQEVILRCVPISNHLYFYWYRQILGQKVEFLVSFYNNEISEKSEIFDDQFSVERPDGSNFTLKIRSTKLEDSAMYFCASTRPGLAENEQFFGPGTRLTVL.

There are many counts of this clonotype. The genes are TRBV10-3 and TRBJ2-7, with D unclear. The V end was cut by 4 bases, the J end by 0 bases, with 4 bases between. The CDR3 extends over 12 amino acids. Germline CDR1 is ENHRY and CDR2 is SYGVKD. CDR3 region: CAISAGSYEQYF. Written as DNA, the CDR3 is TGTGCCATCAGTGCGGGCTCCTACGAGCAGTACTTC.

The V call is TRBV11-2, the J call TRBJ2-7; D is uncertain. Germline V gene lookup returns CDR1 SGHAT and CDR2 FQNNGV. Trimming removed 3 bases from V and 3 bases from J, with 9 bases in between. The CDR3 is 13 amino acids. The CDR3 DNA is TGTGCCAGCAGCTTTGGACGGAGCTACGAGCAGTACTTC. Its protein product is CASSFGRSYEQYF.

CDR3 DNA sequence: TGCGCCAGCAGCCAAGTTGGCGGGGACTACTATGGCTACACCTTC. It encodes CASSQVGGDYYGYTF. The chain employs TRBV4-3 and TRBJ1-2; D is perhaps TRBD1 (5 bases). Germline V gives CDR1 LGHNA, CDR2 YSLEER. The CDR3 totals 15 residues. V was cut by 1 base and J by 3 bases, with 12 bases left in between.

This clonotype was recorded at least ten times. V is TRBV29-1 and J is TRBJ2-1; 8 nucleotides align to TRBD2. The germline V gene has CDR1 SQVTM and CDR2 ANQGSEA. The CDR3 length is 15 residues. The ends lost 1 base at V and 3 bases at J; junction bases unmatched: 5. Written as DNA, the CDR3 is TGCAGCGTTGAAGGGACTAGCAAAAACTACAATGAGCAGTTCTTC. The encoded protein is CSVEGTSKNYNEQFF.

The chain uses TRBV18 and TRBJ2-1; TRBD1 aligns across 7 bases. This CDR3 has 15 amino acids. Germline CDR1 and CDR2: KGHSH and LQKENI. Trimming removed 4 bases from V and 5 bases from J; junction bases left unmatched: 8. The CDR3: CASSLSGTANNEQFF. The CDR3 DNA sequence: TGTGCCAGCTCACTTTCCGGGACAGCAAACAATGAGCAGTTCTTC.